Listed here are 8 T cell receptor beta chains from one sample, sequenced in a study of blood T cell repertoires in COVID-19. This table comes from immunoSEQ multiplex PCR, and its TCRdb copy is limited to in-frame clones, with some not included. The table shows approximately 28,000 clones, with approximately 93% occurring only once. The source material was peripheral blood. These receptor sequences come from a woman between 65 and 79 years old with COVID-19, enrolled during active disease.

The chain combines TRBV3-1 (or the pseudogene TRBV3-2) with TRBJ1-6, with D uncertain. The CDR3 is made up of 18 amino acids. Trimming took 1 base from V and 9 from J, leaving 22 bases between them. CDR1 is LGHDT, CDR2 YNNKEL, per germline (reference sequence). The DNA for the CDR3 is TGTGCCAGCAGCCAAGTTCCGGGCAATCTCCTCGGAGGTTCACCCCTCCACTTT. Translation: CASSQVPGNLLGGSPLHF.

This chain joins TRBV6-2 or TRBV6-3 and TRBJ2-3; D remains unclear. The length of the CDR3 is 13 residues. Trimming removed 2 bases at V and 0 bases at J, with 3 bases between. From germline, CDR1 is MNHEY and CDR2 SVGEGT. CDR3 region: CASSYTSTDTQYF. The CDR3 DNA follows: TGTGCCAGCAGTTACACTAGCACAGATACGCAGTATTTT.

The chain carries TRBV19 and TRBJ2-7; perhaps TRBD2 as D (5 bases). Germline CDR1 is LNHDA and CDR2 is SQIVND (reference sequence). Trimming removed 5 bases at V and 0 bases at J, with 11 bases between. The CDR3 runs to 14 residues. The CDR3 spells CASSLGRDSYEQYF. As DNA, the CDR3 is TGTGCCAGTAGTTTAGGACGGGACTCCTACGAGCAGTACTTC.

This clone came up a few times. The chain links TRBV30 to TRBJ1-2, with TRBD1 matching 8 bases. The V segment lost 8 bases and the J segment 4 bases; nucleotides outside the gene matches: 9. Germline V lookup: CDR1 GTSNPN, CDR2 SVGIG (reference sequence). This CDR3 contains 13 residues. The CDR3 region has the DNA TGTGCCGGGGACAGCGGGACAGGCTATGGCTACACCTTC. It codes for CAGDSGTGYGYTF.

The CDR3 region has the DNA TGTGCCAGCAGTTTCAGGGGGTTAAGCAATCAGCCCCAGCATTTT. Its protein product is CASSFRGLSNQPQHF. V is TRBV6-2 or TRBV6-3 and J is TRBJ1-5; 7 positions agree with TRBD1. Germline V gene lookup returns CDR1 MNHEY and CDR2 SVGEGT. The CDR3 consists of 15 residues. V gave up 4 bases and J gave up 1 base; unmatched junction bases: 4.

In its sample, this clone was seen once. V usage is TRBV18 and J usage is TRBJ1-1; 8 bases agree with TRBD1. The ends lost 1 base at V and 6 bases at J; junction bases unmatched: 4. The length of the CDR3 is 14 residues. Germline CDR1 reads KGHSH; CDR2 reads LQKENI. The CDR3 nucleotides read TGTGCCAGCTCACCACGCGGACAGGGCGCTGAAGCTTTCTTT. Protein product: CASSPRGQGAEAFF.

The chain recombines TRBV6-6 with TRBJ1-2; D may be TRBD1 (5 bases). V shed 0 bases and J shed 4 bases, with 9 bases lying between them. There are 14 residues in the CDR3. Germline V CDR1 and CDR2: MNHNY, SVGAGI (reference sequence). CDR3 region: CASSYSGGSYGYTF. The CDR3 nucleotides are TGTGCCAGCAGTTACTCTGGGGGGAGCTATGGCTACACCTTC.

The chain combines TRBV5-1 with TRBJ2-1; D gene unclear. The CDR3 is 16 residues long. In germline, CDR1 is SGHRS, CDR2 YFSETQ. V shed 0 bases and J shed 7 bases, with 17 bases lying between them. CDR3 nucleotides: TGCGCCAGCAGCTTGGAAGTTGGCTCAATCGGGAATGAGCAGTTCTTC. As protein: CASSLEVGSIGNEQFF.